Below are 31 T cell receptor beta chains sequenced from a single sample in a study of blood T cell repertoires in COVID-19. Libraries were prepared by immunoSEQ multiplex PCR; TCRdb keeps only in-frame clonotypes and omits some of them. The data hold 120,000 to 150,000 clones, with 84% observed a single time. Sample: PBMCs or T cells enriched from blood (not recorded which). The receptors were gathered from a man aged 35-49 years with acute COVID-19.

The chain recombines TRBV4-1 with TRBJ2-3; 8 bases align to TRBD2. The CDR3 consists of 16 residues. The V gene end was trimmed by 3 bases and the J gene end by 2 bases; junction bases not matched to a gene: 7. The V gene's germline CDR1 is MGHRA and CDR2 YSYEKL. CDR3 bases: TGCGCCAGCAGCCACTTAGCGGGGTCCGTCACAGATACGCAGTATTTT. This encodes CASSHLAGSVTDTQYF.

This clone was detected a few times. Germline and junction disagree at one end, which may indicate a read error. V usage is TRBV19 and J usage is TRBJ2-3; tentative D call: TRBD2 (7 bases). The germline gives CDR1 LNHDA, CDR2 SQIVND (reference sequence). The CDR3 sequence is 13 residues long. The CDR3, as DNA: TGTGCCAGTAACGGGGGGCGCACGGATACGCAGTATTTT. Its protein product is CASNGGRTDTQYF.

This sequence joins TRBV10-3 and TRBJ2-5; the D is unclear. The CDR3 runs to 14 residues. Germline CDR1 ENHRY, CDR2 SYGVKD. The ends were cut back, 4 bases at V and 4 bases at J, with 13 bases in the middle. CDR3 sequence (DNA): TGTGCCATCAGTGTCGGAGAGTCCCGAGAGACCCAGTACTTC. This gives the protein CAISVGESRETQYF.

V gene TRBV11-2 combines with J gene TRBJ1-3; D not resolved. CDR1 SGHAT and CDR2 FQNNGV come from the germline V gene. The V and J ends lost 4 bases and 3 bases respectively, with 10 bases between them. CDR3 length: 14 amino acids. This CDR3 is CASSSPGDGNTIYF. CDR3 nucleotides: TGTGCCAGCAGCTCTCCGGGAGATGGAAACACCATATATTTT.

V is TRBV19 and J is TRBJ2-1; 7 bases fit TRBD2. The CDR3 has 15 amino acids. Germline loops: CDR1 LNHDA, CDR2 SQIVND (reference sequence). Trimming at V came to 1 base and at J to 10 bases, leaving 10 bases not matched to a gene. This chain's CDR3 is CASSIATSSGAEQFF. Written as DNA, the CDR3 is TGTGCCAGTAGTATAGCCACCTCTAGCGGAGCAGAGCAGTTCTTC.

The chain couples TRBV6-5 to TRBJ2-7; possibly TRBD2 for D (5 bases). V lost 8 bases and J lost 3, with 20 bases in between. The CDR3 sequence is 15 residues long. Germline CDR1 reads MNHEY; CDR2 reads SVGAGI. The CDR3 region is CASSPLAYRSYEQYF. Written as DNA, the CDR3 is TGTGCCAGCTCCCCTCTAGCTTACAGAAGCTACGAGCAGTACTTC.

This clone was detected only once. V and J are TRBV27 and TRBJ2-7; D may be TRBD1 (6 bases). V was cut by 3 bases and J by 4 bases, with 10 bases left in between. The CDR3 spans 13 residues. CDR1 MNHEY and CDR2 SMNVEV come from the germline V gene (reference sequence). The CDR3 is CASSLWGRYEQYF. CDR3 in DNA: TGTGCCAGCAGTTTGTGGGGGCGATACGAGCAGTACTTC.

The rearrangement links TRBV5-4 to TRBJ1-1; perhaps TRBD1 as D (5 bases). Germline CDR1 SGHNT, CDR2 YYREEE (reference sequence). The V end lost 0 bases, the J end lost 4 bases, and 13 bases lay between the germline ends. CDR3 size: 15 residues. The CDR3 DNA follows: TGTGCCAGCAGCTTGGGGGGGGTTGAGGGCACTGAAGCTTTCTTT. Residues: CASSLGGVEGTEAFF.

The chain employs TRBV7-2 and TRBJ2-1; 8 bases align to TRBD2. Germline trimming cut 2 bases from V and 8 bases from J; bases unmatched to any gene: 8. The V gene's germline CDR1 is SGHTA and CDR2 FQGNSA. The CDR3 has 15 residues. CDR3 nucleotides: TGTGCCAGCAGCTTAAGTCTCGCGGGAGGCTATGAGCAGTTCTTC. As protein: CASSLSLAGGYEQFF. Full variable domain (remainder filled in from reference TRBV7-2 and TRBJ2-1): GAGVSQSPSNKVTEKGKDVELRCDPISGHTALYWYRQSLGQGLEFLIYFQGNSAPDKSGLPSDRFSAERTGGSVSTLTIQRTQQEDSAVYLCASSLSLAGGYEQFFGPGTRLTVL.

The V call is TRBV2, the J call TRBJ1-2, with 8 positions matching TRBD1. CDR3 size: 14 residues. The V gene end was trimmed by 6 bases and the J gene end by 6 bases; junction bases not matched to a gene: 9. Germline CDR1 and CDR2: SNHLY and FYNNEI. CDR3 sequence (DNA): TGTGCCAGCAGGAGAATTGGACAGGGTAATGGCTACACCTTC. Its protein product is CASRRIGQGNGYTF. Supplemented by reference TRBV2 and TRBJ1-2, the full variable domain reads EPEVTQTPSHQVTQMGQEVILRCVPISNHLYFYWYRQILGQKVEFLVSFYNNEISEKSEIFDDQFSVERPDGSNFTLKIRSTKLEDSAMYFCASRRIGQGNGYTFGSGTRLTVV.

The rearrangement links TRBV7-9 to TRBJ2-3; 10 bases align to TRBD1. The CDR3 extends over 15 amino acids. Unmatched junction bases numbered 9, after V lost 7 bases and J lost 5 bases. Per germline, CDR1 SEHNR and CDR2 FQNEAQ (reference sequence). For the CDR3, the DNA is TGTGCCAGCACCAACAGGGGACAGGGGAAAGATACGCAGTATTTT. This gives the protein CASTNRGQGKDTQYF. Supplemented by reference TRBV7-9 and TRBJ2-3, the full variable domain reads DTGVSQNPRHKITKRGQNVTFRCDPISEHNRLYWYRQTLGQGPEFLTYFQNEAQLEKSRLLSDRFSAERPKGSFSTLEIQRTEQGDSAMYLCASTNRGQGKDTQYFGPGTRLTVL.

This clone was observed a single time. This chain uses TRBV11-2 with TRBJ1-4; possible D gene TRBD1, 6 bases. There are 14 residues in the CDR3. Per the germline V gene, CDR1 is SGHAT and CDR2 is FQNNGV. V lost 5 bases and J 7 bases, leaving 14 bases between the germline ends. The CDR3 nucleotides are TGTGCCAGCAGCCCAGGGGTCTGGTTTGAAAAACTGTTTTTT. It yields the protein CASSPGVWFEKLFF. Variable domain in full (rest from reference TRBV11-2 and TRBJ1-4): EAGVAQSPRYKIIEKRQSVAFWCNPISGHATLYWYQQILGQGPKLLIQFQNNGVVDDSQLPKDRFSAERLKGVDSTLKIQPAKLEDSAVYLCASSPGVWFEKLFFGSGTQLSVL.

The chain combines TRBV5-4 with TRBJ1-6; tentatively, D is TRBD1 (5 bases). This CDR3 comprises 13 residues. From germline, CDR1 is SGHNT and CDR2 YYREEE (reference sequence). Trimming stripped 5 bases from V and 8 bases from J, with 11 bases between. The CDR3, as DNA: TGTGCCAGCAGGGAGGGGACTGATTCACCCCTCCACTTT. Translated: CASREGTDSPLHF.

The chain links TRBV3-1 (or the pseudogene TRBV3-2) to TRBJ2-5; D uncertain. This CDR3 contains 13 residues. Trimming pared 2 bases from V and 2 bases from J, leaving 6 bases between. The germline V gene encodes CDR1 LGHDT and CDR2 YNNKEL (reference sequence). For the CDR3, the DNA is TGTGCCAGCAGCCAACAGGTTCAAGAGACCCAGTACTTC. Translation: CASSQQVQETQYF.

This chain's CDR3 is CASSPSGSASTDTQYF. In DNA form, the CDR3 reads TGTGCCAGCAGTCCTAGCGGATCTGCTAGCACAGATACGCAGTATTTT. The chain recombines TRBV7-9 with TRBJ2-3; the match to TRBD2 covers 7 bases. The V and J ends lost 6 bases and 0 bases, in that order; junction bases with no gene match: 9. The V gene's germline CDR1 is SEHNR and CDR2 FQNEAQ (reference sequence). The CDR3 is made up of 16 amino acids.

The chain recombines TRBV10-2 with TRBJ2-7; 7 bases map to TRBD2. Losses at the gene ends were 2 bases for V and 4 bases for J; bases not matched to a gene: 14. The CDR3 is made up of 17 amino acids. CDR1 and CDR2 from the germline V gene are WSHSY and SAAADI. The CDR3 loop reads CASSETHPRLAGYEQYF. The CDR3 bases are TGCGCCAGCAGTGAGACCCACCCCCGACTAGCCGGTTACGAGCAGTACTTC.

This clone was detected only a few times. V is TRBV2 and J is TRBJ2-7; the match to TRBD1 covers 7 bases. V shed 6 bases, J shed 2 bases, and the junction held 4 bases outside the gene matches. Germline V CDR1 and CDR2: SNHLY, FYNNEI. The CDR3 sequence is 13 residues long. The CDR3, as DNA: TGTGCCAGCAGGGCGGACAGGACCTACGAGCAGTACTTC. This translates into CASRADRTYEQYF.

The CDR3 region has the DNA TGTGCCAGCACCCATAGAACCCCGCGGGGTAACGAGCAGTACTTC. As protein: CASTHRTPRGNEQYF. The V and J genes are TRBV2 and TRBJ2-7, with D possibly matching TRBD2 (6 bases). The CDR3 runs 15 residues. Germline loops: CDR1 SNHLY, CDR2 FYNNEI. The V end lost 7 bases, the J end lost 5 bases, and 21 bases lay between the germline ends. The full variable domain, rest sourced from reference TRBV2 and TRBJ2-7, is EPEVTQTPSHQVTQMGQEVILRCVPISNHLYFYWYRQILGQKVEFLVSFYNNEISEKSEIFDDQFSVERPDGSNFTLKIRSTKLEDSAMYFCASTHRTPRGNEQYFGPGTRLTVT.

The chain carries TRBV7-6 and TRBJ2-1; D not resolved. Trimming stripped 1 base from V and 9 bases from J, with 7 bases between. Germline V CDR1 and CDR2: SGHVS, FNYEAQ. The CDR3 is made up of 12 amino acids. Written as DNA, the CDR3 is TGTGCCAGCAGCTTAGTGAGAGGTGAGCAGTTCTTC. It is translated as CASSLVRGEQFF.

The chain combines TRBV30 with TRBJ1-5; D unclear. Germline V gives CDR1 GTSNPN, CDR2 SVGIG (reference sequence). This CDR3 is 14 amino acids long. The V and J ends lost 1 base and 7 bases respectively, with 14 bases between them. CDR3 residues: CAWSAGSAGQPQHF. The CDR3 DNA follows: TGTGCCTGGAGTGCTGGTAGCGCGGGGCAGCCCCAGCATTTT.

The CDR3 loop is CASSPLTDSYEQYF. CDR3 DNA sequence: TGTGCCAGCAGTCCCCTTACAGACTCCTACGAGCAGTACTTC. The V and J genes are TRBV6-5 and TRBJ2-7; D gene uncertain. Trimming stripped 5 bases from V and 0 bases from J, with 11 bases between. Germline CDR1 and CDR2: MNHEY and SVGAGI. This CDR3 region has 14 residues.

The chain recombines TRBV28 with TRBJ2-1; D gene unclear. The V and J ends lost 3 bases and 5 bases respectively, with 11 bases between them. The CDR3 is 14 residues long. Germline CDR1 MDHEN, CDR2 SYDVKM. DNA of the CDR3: TGTGCCAGCAGTTTCGCGAGTGACAACAATGAGCAGTTCTTC. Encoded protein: CASSFASDNNEQFF.

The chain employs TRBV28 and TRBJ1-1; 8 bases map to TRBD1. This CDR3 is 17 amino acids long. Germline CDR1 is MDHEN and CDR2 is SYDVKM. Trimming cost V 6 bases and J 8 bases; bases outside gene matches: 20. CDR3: CASRPHGQGPLRAEAFF. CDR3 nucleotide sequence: TGTGCCAGCAGACCCCACGGACAGGGTCCTCTAAGAGCAGAAGCTTTCTTT.

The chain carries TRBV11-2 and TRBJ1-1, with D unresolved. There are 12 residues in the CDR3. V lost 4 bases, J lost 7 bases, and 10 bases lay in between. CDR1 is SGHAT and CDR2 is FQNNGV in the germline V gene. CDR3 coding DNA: TGTGCCAGCAGCTACGGGGTGAATGAAGCTTTCTTT. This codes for CASSYGVNEAFF.

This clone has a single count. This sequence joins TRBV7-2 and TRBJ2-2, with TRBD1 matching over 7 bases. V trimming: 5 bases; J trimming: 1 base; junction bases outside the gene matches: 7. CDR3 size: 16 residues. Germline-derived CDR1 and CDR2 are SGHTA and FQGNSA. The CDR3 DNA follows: TGTGCCAGCAGCATAGACAGGGTGGGGAACACCGGGGAGCTGTTTTTT. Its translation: CASSIDRVGNTGELFF.

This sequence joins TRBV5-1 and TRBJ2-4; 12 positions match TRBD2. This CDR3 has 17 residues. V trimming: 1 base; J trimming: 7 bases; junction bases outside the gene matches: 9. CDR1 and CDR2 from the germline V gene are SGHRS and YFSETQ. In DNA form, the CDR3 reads TGCGCCAGCAGCTTGACCCCTAGCGGGGGGGGGAGGAACATTCAGTACTTC. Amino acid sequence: CASSLTPSGGGRNIQYF.

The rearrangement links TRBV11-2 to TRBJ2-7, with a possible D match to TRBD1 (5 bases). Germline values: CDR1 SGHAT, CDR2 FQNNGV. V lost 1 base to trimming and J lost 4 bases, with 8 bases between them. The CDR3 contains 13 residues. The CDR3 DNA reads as TGTGCCAGCAGCTTAGGACAGTTTTACGAGCAGTACTTC. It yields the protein CASSLGQFYEQYF.

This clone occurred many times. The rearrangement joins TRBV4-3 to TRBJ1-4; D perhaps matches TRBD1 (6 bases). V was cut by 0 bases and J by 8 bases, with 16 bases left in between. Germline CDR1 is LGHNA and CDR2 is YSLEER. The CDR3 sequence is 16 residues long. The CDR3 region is CASSQEGAVAREKLFF. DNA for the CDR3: TGCGCCAGCAGCCAAGAGGGGGCGGTGGCCCGGGAAAAACTGTTTTTT.

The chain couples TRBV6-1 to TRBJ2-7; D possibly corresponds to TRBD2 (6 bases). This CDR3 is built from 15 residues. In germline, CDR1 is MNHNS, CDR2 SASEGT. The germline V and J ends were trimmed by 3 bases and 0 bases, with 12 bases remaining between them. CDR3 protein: CASSEGRMISYEQYF. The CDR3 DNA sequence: TGTGCCAGCAGTGAGGGGAGGATGATCTCCTACGAGCAGTACTTC.

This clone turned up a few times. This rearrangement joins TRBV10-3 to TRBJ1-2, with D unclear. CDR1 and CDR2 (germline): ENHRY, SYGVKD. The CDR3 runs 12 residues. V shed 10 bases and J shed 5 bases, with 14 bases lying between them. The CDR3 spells CASRSVGYGYTF. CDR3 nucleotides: TGTGCCAGTCGGAGCGTGGGTTATGGCTACACCTTC.

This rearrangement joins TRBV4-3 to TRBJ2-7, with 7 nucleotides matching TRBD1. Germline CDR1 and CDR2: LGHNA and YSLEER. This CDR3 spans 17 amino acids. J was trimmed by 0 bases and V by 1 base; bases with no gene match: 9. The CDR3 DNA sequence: TGCGCCAGCAGCCAAGGCTCTGGGGACAGAAGCTCCTACGAGCAGTACTTC. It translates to CASSQGSGDRSSYEQYF.